Included here is one T cell receptor (beta chain) sequence, with context. Its specificity is unknown. The authors ran a second PCR of about 6 to 11 cycles using a sample-barcoded 5' primer and a J-beta primer mix. One entry per CDR3 protein results from TCRdb running MiXCR on the 5' RACE reads. The table has hundreds of thousands of distinct CDR3 sequences, about 26% seen once; the top ten hold over 3.5%. This entry comes from a study of blood T cells in healthy people across ages. The CDR3 spans 16 residues. V lost 8 bases to trimming and J lost 4 bases; unmatched junction nucleotides: 14. Germline lookup yields CDR1 SNHLY and CDR2 FYNNEI. Study-level results: While age rose, TCR beta diversity per million T cells dropped in a roughly linear way. Naive T cell percentage strongly correlated with TCR beta diversity.

This same sample was also taken into another study, of T cells of mothers and their children. That paper adds: Both sample barcodes and 2-4 random nucleotides came from the M1S primer of the second PCR.

V and J are TRBV2 and TRBJ2-3; 8 bases are shared with TRBD1. The TCR was taken from a boy younger than 10 in good health. Sequenced sample: blood. For the CDR3, the DNA is TGTGCCAGCCCCGATGCACAGGGGGTTCTATCAGATACGCAGTATTTT. The encoded protein is CASPDAQGVLSDTQYF.